This TCR beta chain was retrieved from a study of vaccination effects on CD4 cells after COVID-19. About this clone itself: The antigen is unknown.

Findings and limits, study-wide: Convalescent patients were few in the study, and early post-infection timepoints were absent. After vaccination, at late timepoints, clones induced by infection and by vaccine contracted markedly.

The culture ran for less than 12 days, and then CD4+ T cells were isolated. Each participant was administered two doses of either the BNT162b2 or the mRNA-1273 vaccine. Nobody among the vaccine recipients had prior SARS-CoV-2 infection (nucleocapsid antibodies were negative). Only in-frame clones appear in the TCRdb table, and some are missing; sequencing was by immunoSEQ multiplex PCR. The top ten clones hold under 2.5% of a sample with fewer than 85,000 clones, around 74% of them seen once. The material was CD4+ T cells from PBMCs cultured without peptide, obtained after COVID-19 vaccination. This clonotype was obtained from a human donor who received a COVID-19 vaccine.

CDR3 DNA sequence: TGTGCCAGCAGCGTAGGGACAGCCCAAGAGACCCAGTACTTC. Translated, it gives CASSVGTAQETQYF. The chain couples TRBV9 to TRBJ2-5; a possible D gene is TRBD1 (6 bases). Germline V gives CDR1 SGDLS, CDR2 YYNGEE. Trimming removed 0 bases from V and 1 base from J, with 7 bases in between. The CDR3 is 14 amino acids.